This TCR beta chain emerged from a study of cytomegalovirus exposure and HLA in healthy donors. Broader study findings: In vitro, three CMV-associated chains proved specific for CMV antigens. The study put 150 or so TCR beta chains on its list as cytomegalovirus-associated. Rarity characterized most TCR sequences, yet some public TCRs appeared in many donors.

Note on this clone: What it recognizes is unknown.

Profiling relied on immunoSEQ multiplex PCR, and the TCRdb table lists in-frame clones only, not all of them. The table shows about 150,000 clones, with approximately 90% occurring only once. The CDR3 contains 13 residues. Trimming at V came to 7 bases and at J to 8 bases, leaving 8 bases not matched to a gene. Germline V lookup: CDR1 MDHEN, CDR2 SYDVKM. The rearrangement links TRBV28 to TRBJ2-1, with 7 bases identical to TRBD2. The sample consisted of PBMCs. This TCR derives from a woman in her twenties or thirties in good health and CMV-seropositive. This CDR3 reads CASILGGRDEQFF. CDR3 DNA: TGTGCCAGCATACTGGGCGGGAGAGATGAGCAGTTCTTC.